The 32 T cell receptor beta chains listed next were all sequenced from one sample in a study of T cell changes during pregnancy in multiple sclerosis. Sequencing was performed with immunoSEQ multiplex PCR; in TCRdb, only in-frame clones are kept and a portion is missing. The table shows 30,000 to 40,000 clones, with 91% occurring only once. This sample comprised CD4+ T cells from peripheral blood mononuclear cells, obtained in the third trimester of pregnancy. The receptors shown here come from a female donor in good health, enrolled as a control in a pregnancy study.

This clone was seen a single time. The CDR3 reads CASSVGGGQETQYF. As DNA, the CDR3 is TGTGCCAGCAGCGTAGGTGGGGGGCAAGAGACCCAGTACTTC. The chain joins TRBV9 to TRBJ2-5, with D possibly matching TRBD2 (6 bases). The V gene's germline CDR1 is SGDLS and CDR2 YYNGEE. Trimming shortened V by 0 bases and J by 2 bases, and 8 bases separated the two germline ends. There are 14 residues in the CDR3.

V is TRBV6-6 and J is TRBJ1-5; possible D gene TRBD1, 5 bases. V lost 8 bases and J 0 bases, leaving 8 bases between the germline ends. The CDR3 contains 13 residues. The V gene's germline CDR1 is MNHNY and CDR2 SVGAGI (reference sequence). CDR3 loop: CASSGVSNQPQHF. CDR3 bases: TGTGCCAGCTCGGGGGTTAGCAATCAGCCCCAGCATTTT.

V and J are TRBV19 and TRBJ1-5; D unclear. This CDR3 is 13 amino acids long. V lost 5 bases and J 3 bases, leaving 8 bases between the germline ends. Germline CDR1 is LNHDA and CDR2 is SQIVND (reference sequence). CDR3 in amino acids: CASSRRDNQPQHF. For the CDR3, the DNA is TGTGCCAGTAGTCGGCGGGACAATCAGCCCCAGCATTTT. Full variable domain (remainder filled in from reference TRBV19 and TRBJ1-5): DGGITQSPKYLFRKEGQNVTLSCEQNLNHDAMYWYRQDPGQGLRLIYYSQIVNDFQKGDIAEGYSVSREKKESFPLTVTSAQKNPTAFYLCASSRRDNQPQHFGDGTRLSIL.

The V and J genes are TRBV19 and TRBJ1-5; no firm D call. Trimming took 6 bases from V and 7 from J, leaving 16 bases between them. The CDR3 is 14 amino acids. Germline CDR1 is LNHDA and CDR2 is SQIVND (reference sequence). CDR3 coding DNA: TGTGCCAGTAGACGGACGGCAGAGGGACAGCCCCAGCATTTT. Residues: CASRRTAEGQPQHF.

The gene calls are TRBV11-2 and TRBJ2-5; 10 nucleotides match TRBD1. V lost 5 bases and J lost 4; bases outside the gene matches: 10. Germline V lookup: CDR1 SGHAT, CDR2 FQNNGV. The CDR3 totals 16 residues. CDR3 nucleotides: TGTGCCAGCAGCCTAATCGGGACAGGGGTTCGAGAGACCCAGTACTTC. It specifies CASSLIGTGVRETQYF. The entire variable domain, with the rest obtained from reference TRBV11-2 and TRBJ2-5, is as follows: EAGVAQSPRYKIIEKRQSVAFWCNPISGHATLYWYQQILGQGPKLLIQFQNNGVVDDSQLPKDRFSAERLKGVDSTLKIQPAKLEDSAVYLCASSLIGTGVRETQYFGPGTRLLVL.

V and J are TRBV10-3 and TRBJ2-7; tentatively, D is TRBD1 (6 bases). The CDR3 runs 12 residues. V shed 2 bases and J shed 6 bases, with 8 bases lying between them. Germline CDR1 is ENHRY and CDR2 is SYGVKD. Here the CDR3 reads CAISEEGVEQYF. DNA for the CDR3: TGTGCCATCAGTGAGGAGGGGGTCGAGCAGTACTTC.

The chain employs TRBV5-1 and TRBJ2-3; 8 bases fit TRBD2. This CDR3 has 15 amino acids. Germline V gene data show CDR1 as SGHRS and CDR2 as YFSETQ. J lost 6 bases, V lost 4 bases, and 10 bases had no gene match. CDR3 bases: TGCGCCAGCAGCAGTCGGGGGGGCGTTGAGGATACGCAGTATTTT. Translation: CASSSRGGVEDTQYF.

The CDR3 region is CASSVEEGTGGTEAFF. The CDR3, as DNA: TGTGCCAGCAGCGTAGAAGAAGGGACAGGGGGCACTGAAGCTTTCTTT. This chain connects TRBV9 to TRBJ1-1; TRBD1 matches at 11 bases. CDR1 and CDR2 (germline): SGDLS, YYNGEE. The V segment lost 0 bases and the J segment 4 bases; nucleotides outside the gene matches: 5. This CDR3 region has 16 residues.

The V gene is TRBV27, the J gene TRBJ1-3, with 8 bases that match TRBD1. The trim removed 3 bases at V and 4 bases at J, leaving 2 bases unmatched. This CDR3 contains 14 residues. The germline V gene has CDR1 MNHEY and CDR2 SMNVEV (reference sequence). The CDR3 DNA sequence: TGTGCCAGCAGTTTCGGACAGGGAGGAAACACCATATATTTT. This gives the protein CASSFGQGGNTIYF.

The V and J genes are TRBV5-1 and TRBJ2-7, with D possibly matching TRBD2 (5 bases). The CDR3 has 14 residues. With 1 base removed from V and 4 bases from J, the gap between germline ends came to 12 bases. Per the germline V gene, CDR1 is SGHRS and CDR2 is YFSETQ. CDR3 protein: CASSLSGVLYEQYF. CDR3 bases: TGCGCCAGCAGCTTGAGCGGAGTTTTGTACGAGCAGTACTTC.

The V gene is TRBV29-1, the J gene TRBJ2-5, with D possibly TRBD2 on 5 matching bases. V dropped 7 bases and J dropped 2 bases, with 23 bases sitting between them. The CDR3 contains 16 residues. Germline CDR1 reads SQVTM; CDR2 reads ANQGSEA. The DNA for the CDR3 is TGCAGCGGAAGCGGAATCCCAAACGAGATACAAGAGACCCAGTACTTC. Encoded protein: CSGSGIPNEIQETQYF.

The chain is built from TRBV21-1 and TRBJ1-6. TRBV21-1 is tagged as a pseudogene. This CDR3 comprises 13 residues. CDR3 nucleotides: TGTGCCAGCAGCATGCAGGGAGGTTCACCCCTCCACTTT. It translates to CASSMQGGSPLHF.

The V gene is TRBV27, the J gene TRBJ2-7, with 9 positions matching TRBD1. The CDR3 is 15 amino acids. The V gene end was trimmed by 10 bases and the J gene end by 5 bases; junction bases not matched to a gene: 15. The germline CDR1 and CDR2 sequences are MNHEY and SMNVEV (reference sequence). Written as DNA, the CDR3 is TGTGCCACCCCCCCCGAGTGGACAGGGGACCACGAGCAGTACTTC. Residues: CATPPEWTGDHEQYF.

This chain links TRBV10-3 with TRBJ1-4, with no clear D. V gave up 0 bases and J gave up 3 bases, with 8 bases separating them. This CDR3 is 15 amino acids long. The germline gives CDR1 ENHRY, CDR2 SYGVKD. CDR3 bases: TGTGCCATCAGTGAGTCGGGAGGATCTAATGAAAAACTGTTTTTT. It is translated as CAISESGGSNEKLFF.

V is TRBV28 and J is TRBJ2-1, with 7 positions matching TRBD1. Unmatched junction bases numbered 10, after V lost 6 bases and J lost 2 bases. This CDR3 has 16 residues. CDR1 and CDR2 (germline): MDHEN, SYDVKM. The CDR3: CASRRQGPPTYNEQFF. The CDR3 DNA reads as TGTGCCAGCAGGAGACAGGGCCCACCAACCTACAATGAGCAGTTCTTC.

J is TRBJ1-6 and V is TRBV7-2, with D possibly matching TRBD1 (6 bases). Germline values: CDR1 SGHTA, CDR2 FQGNSA. This CDR3 has 18 residues. Trimming removed 1 base at V and 5 bases at J, with 18 bases between. CDR3 amino acids: CASSLVGGRVGNNSPLHF. Written as DNA, the CDR3 is TGTGCCAGCAGCTTAGTTGGGGGCAGGGTAGGGAATAATTCACCCCTCCACTTT.

V usage is TRBV18 and J usage is TRBJ2-7; TRBD2 matches at 7 bases. The CDR3 is 13 amino acids. The germline CDR1 and CDR2 sequences are KGHSH and LQKENI. V was pared by 2 bases and J by 5 bases, with 3 bases of the junction left unmatched. CDR3 loop: CASSPGAGDEQYF. The CDR3 nucleotides read TGTGCCAGCTCACCAGGGGCGGGAGACGAGCAGTACTTC.

The rearrangement links TRBV15 to TRBJ2-5, with 9 nucleotides matching TRBD1. J gave up 4 bases and V 5 bases, and 8 bases lay outside the gene matches. CDR1 and CDR2 from the germline V gene are LNHNV and YYDKDF (reference sequence). The CDR3 is 15 amino acids. The chain's CDR3 is CATSWDRVTGETQYF. The CDR3 nucleotides read TGTGCCACCAGCTGGGACAGGGTAACAGGAGAGACCCAGTACTTC.

The chain recombines TRBV28 with TRBJ1-4; 10 positions agree with TRBD1. This CDR3 spans 13 amino acids. CDR1 MDHEN and CDR2 SYDVKM come from the germline V gene. V trimming: 8 bases; J trimming: 7 bases; junction bases outside the gene matches: 4. CDR3 in DNA: TGTGCCAGCGGGACAGGGGCGGGTGAAAAACTGTTTTTT. Its protein product is CASGTGAGEKLFF. Complete variable domain (other parts from reference TRBV28 and TRBJ1-4): DVKVTQSSRYLVKRTGEKVFLECVQDMDHENMFWYRQDPGLGLRLIYFSYDVKMKEKGDIPEGYSVSREKKERFSLILESASTNQTSMYLCASGTGAGEKLFFGSGTQLSVL.

This chain connects TRBV18 to TRBJ2-3, with TRBD1 identical over 7 bases. V shed 3 bases and J 2 bases; nucleotides not matched to a gene: 5. Germline V gives CDR1 KGHSH, CDR2 LQKENI. This CDR3 region has 15 residues. The CDR3 sequence: CASSPRTGHTDTQYF. In DNA form, the CDR3 reads TGTGCCAGCTCACCCAGGACAGGACACACAGATACGCAGTATTTT.

The J gene is TRBJ1-2, the V gene TRBV6-5; D remains ambiguous. CDR1 is MNHEY, CDR2 SVGAGI, per germline. The CDR3 consists of 15 residues. The V gene lost 0 bases and the J gene lost 2 bases, with 10 bases spanning the gap. DNA of the CDR3: TGTGCCAGCAGTTACTCGCCGGGGAACAACTATGGCTACACCTTC. This codes for CASSYSPGNNYGYTF.

This chain links TRBV27 with TRBJ2-2, with D possibly TRBD1 on 6 matching bases. The CDR3 has 17 residues. Germline V lookup: CDR1 MNHEY, CDR2 SMNVEV (reference sequence). The V gene lost 4 bases and the J gene lost 1 base, with 16 bases spanning the gap. Here the CDR3 reads CASSSFVKTGNTGELFF. CDR3 DNA sequence: TGTGCCAGCAGTTCGTTCGTGAAGACAGGGAACACCGGGGAGCTGTTTTTT.

The count of this clone is one. The V gene is TRBV29-1, the J gene TRBJ2-7, with 7 nucleotides matching TRBD1. The CDR3 has 11 amino acids. Germline trimming cut 4 bases from V and 3 bases from J; bases unmatched to any gene: 0. Germline CDR1 SQVTM, CDR2 ANQGSEA. The chain's CDR3 is CSVGDSYEQYF. The CDR3 region has the DNA TGCAGCGTTGGGGACAGCTACGAGCAGTACTTC.

The chain couples TRBV7-8 to TRBJ2-5; 7 bases are a match to TRBD1. V dropped 5 bases and J dropped 4; count of bases not matched to a gene: 4. The CDR3 sequence is 13 residues long. Germline V gives CDR1 SGHVS, CDR2 FQNEAQ. The CDR3 sequence is CASSTYRGETQYF. For the CDR3, the DNA is TGTGCCAGCAGCACCTACAGGGGAGAGACCCAGTACTTC.

The chain links TRBV27 to TRBJ2-1; a possible D gene is TRBD2 (6 bases). With 6 bases removed from V and 7 bases from J, the gap between germline ends came to 19 bases. Germline V gene lookup returns CDR1 MNHEY and CDR2 SMNVEV (reference sequence). The CDR3 contains 15 residues. CDR3 loop: CASRLGTSGVNEQFF. The DNA of the CDR3 is TGTGCCAGCAGGCTCGGTACCTCGGGGGTGAATGAGCAGTTCTTC.

V is TRBV27 and J is TRBJ1-1; tentative D call: TRBD1 (6 bases). The ends were cut back, 5 bases at V and 8 bases at J, with 15 bases in the middle. There are 13 residues in the CDR3. Germline CDR1 reads MNHEY; CDR2 reads SMNVEV (reference sequence). The CDR3 loop reads CASSIQGVPEAFF. The CDR3 DNA reads as TGTGCCAGCAGTATACAGGGAGTTCCCGAAGCTTTCTTT.

The J gene is TRBJ2-2, the V gene TRBV29-1; TRBD2 is a possible D gene (5 bases). Germline CDR1 SQVTM, CDR2 ANQGSEA. CDR3 length: 14 amino acids. V lost 2 bases and J lost 7, with 14 bases in between. CDR3 region: CSVERGSHDGELFF. CDR3 coding DNA: TGCAGCGTTGAACGAGGGTCACACGACGGGGAGCTGTTTTTT.

The chain combines TRBV5-1 with TRBJ2-2; 8 bases agree with TRBD1. Germline trimming cut 0 bases from V and 4 bases from J; bases unmatched to any gene: 5. This CDR3 has 16 amino acids. The germline gives CDR1 SGHRS, CDR2 YFSETQ. The CDR3 DNA follows: TGCGCCAGCAGCTTGGGGACGGACAGGGCCACCGGGGAGCTGTTTTTT. It encodes CASSLGTDRATGELFF.

This chain uses TRBV6-1 with TRBJ1-6; D gene ambiguous. V lost 6 bases and J lost 7, with 7 bases in between. Germline assignment: CDR1 MNHNS and CDR2 SASEGT. The CDR3 covers 12 residues. CDR3 bases: TGTGCCAGCAGGCTCACAAATTCACCCCTCCACTTT. Protein sequence: CASRLTNSPLHF.

CDR3 in amino acids: CASSKEGDRGLEREQYF. CDR3 nucleotide sequence: TGTGCCAGCAGCAAAGAGGGAGACAGGGGCCTCGAACGCGAGCAGTACTTC. The V and J genes are TRBV21-1 and TRBJ2-7; the D call in the table, TRBD1, was not verified against the DNA. TRBV21-1 is reported as a pseudogene. This CDR3 is built from 17 residues.

This chain links TRBV4-2 with TRBJ2-6; no reliable D call. The CDR3 has 21 amino acids. Trimming shortened V by 0 bases and J by 5 bases, and 26 bases separated the two germline ends. From germline, CDR1 is LGHNA and CDR2 YNFKEQ. This chain's CDR3 is CASSQEAQAHQAPLRANVLTF. The CDR3 DNA reads as TGTGCCAGCAGCCAAGAAGCCCAGGCCCATCAGGCCCCGCTAAGGGCCAACGTCCTGACTTTC.

The V call is TRBV13, the J call TRBJ1-1; maybe TRBD1 (5 bases). This CDR3 comprises 12 residues. Trimming stripped 4 bases from V and 10 bases from J, with 13 bases between. The germline V gene encodes CDR1 PRHDT and CDR2 FYEKMQ (reference sequence). The CDR3 DNA reads TGTGCCAGCAGCTATCCACAGGAGAGAGCTTTCTTT. This gives the protein CASSYPQERAFF.